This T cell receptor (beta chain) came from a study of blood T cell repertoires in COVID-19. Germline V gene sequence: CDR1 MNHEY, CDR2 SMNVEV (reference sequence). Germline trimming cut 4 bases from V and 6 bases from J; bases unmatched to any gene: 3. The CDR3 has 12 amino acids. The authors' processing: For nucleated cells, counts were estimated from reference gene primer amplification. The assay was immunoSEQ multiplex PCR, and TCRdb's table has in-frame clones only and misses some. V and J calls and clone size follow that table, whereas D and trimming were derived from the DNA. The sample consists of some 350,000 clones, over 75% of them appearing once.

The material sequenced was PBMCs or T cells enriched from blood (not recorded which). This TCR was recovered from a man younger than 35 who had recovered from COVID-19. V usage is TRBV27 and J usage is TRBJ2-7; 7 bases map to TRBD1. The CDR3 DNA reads TGTGCCAGCAGTTCGACAGGGACCGAGCAGTACTTC. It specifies CASSSTGTEQYF.